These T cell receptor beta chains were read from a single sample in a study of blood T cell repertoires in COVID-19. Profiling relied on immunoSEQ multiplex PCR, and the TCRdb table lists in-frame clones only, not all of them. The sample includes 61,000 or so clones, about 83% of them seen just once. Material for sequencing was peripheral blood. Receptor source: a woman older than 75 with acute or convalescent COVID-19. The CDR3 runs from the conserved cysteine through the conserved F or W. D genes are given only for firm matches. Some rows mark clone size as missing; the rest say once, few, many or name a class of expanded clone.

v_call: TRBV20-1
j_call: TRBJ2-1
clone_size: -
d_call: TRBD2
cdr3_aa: CSASLASGRPSSYNEQFF
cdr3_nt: TGCAGTGCTAGTTTGGCTAGCGGGAGGCCTAGCTCCTACAATGAGCAGTTCTTC

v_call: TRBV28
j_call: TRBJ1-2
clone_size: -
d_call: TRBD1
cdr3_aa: CASRMTGATLGYTF
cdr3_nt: TGTGCCAGCAGAATGACAGGGGCGACGCTTGGCTACACCTTC

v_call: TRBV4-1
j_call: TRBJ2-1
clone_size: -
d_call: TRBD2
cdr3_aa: CASSLTFSGSPSNEQFF
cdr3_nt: TGCGCCAGCAGCCTAACTTTTAGCGGGAGCCCCTCGAATGAGCAGTTCTTC

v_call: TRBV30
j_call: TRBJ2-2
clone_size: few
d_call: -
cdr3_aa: CAWSPKRGYTGELFF
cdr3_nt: TGTGCCTGGAGTCCAAAACGGGGGTACACCGGGGAGCTGTTTTTT

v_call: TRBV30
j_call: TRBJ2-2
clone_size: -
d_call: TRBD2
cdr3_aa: CAWSVAGSTGELFF
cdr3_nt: TGTGCCTGGAGTGTAGCGGGATCCACCGGGGAGCTGTTTTTT

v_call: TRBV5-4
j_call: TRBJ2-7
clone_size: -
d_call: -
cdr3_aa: CASSLDPEGSEQYF
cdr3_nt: TGTGCCAGCAGCTTGGATCCCGAGGGTAGCGAGCAGTACTTC

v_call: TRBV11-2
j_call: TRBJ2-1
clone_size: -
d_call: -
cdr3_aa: CASSSHAAGSSSYNEQFF
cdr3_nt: TGTGCCAGCAGCTCACACGCCGCGGGTTCCAGCTCCTACAATGAGCAGTTCTTC

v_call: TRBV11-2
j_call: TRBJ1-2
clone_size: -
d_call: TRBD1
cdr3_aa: CASSFRDRDYGYTF
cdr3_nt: TGTGCCAGCAGCTTCCGGGACAGGGACTATGGCTACACCTTC

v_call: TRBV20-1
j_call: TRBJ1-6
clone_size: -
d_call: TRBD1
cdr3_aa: CSAGGGSPLHF
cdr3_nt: TGCAGTGCAGGGGGCGGTTCACCCCTCCACTTT

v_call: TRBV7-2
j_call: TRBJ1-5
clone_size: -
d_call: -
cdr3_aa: CASSARGEPQHF
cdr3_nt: TGTGCCAGCAGCGCTAGGGGTGAGCCCCAGCATTTT

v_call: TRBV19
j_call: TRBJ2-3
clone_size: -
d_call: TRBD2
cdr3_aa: CASSIVAGGKGDTQYF
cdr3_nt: TGTGCCAGTAGTATTGTCGCGGGGGGGAAAGGAGATACGCAGTATTTT

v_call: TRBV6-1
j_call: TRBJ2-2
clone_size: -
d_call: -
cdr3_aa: CASSESIVTGELFF
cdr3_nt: TGTGCCAGCAGTGAATCCATAGTTACCGGGGAGCTGTTTTTT

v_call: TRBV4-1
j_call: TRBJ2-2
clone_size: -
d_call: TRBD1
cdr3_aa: CASSQGQGATGELFF
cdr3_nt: TGCGCCAGCAGCCAAGGGCAGGGGGCGACCGGGGAGCTGTTTTTT

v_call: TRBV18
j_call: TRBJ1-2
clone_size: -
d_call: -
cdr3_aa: CASSPQGRLADGYTF
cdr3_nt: TGTGCCAGCTCACCTCAGGGAAGGCTGGCTGACGGCTACACCTTC

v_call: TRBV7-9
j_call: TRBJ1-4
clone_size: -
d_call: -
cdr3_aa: CASSLRSGSSNEKLFF
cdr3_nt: TGTGCCAGCAGCCTGCGCTCCGGGTCTTCTAATGAAAAACTGTTTTTT

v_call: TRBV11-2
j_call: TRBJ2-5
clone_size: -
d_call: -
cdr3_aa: CASSLGGQETQYF
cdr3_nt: TGTGCCAGCAGCTTAGGAGGCCAAGAGACCCAGTACTTC

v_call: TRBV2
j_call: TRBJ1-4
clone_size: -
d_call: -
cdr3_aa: CASTPEAEKLFF
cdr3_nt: TGTGCCAGCACTCCCGAGGCTGAAAAACTGTTTTTT

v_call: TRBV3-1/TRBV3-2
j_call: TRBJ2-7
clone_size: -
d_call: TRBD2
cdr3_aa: CASSQDASGAYEQYF
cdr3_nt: TGTGCCAGCAGCCAAGACGCTAGCGGGGCCTACGAGCAGTACTTC

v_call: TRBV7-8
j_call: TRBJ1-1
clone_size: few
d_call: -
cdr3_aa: CASTLTGPNTEAFF
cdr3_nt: TGTGCCAGTACACTCACAGGGCCGAACACTGAAGCTTTCTTT

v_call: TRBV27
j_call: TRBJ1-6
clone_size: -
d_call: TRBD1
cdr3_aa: CASSLGQGNSPLHF
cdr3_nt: TGTGCCAGCAGTCTTGGACAGGGAAATTCACCCCTCCACTTT

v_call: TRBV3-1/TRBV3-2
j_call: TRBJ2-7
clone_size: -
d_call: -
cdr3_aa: CASSRDRYEQYF
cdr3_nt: TGTGCCAGCAGCCGAGACAGGTACGAGCAGTACTTC

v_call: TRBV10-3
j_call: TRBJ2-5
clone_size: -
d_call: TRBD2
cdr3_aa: CAISESRSGETTQYF
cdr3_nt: TGTGCCATCAGTGAGTCTAGAAGCGGGGAAACGACCCAGTACTTC

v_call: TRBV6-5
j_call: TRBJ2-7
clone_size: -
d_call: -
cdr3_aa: CASEPGGSSYEQYF
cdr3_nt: TGTGCCAGCGAACCCGGAGGGAGCTCCTACGAGCAGTACTTC

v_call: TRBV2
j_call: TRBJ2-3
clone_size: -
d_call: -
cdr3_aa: CASRTDAGTDTQYF
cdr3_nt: TGTGCCAGCCGGACAGATGCAGGCACAGATACGCAGTATTTT

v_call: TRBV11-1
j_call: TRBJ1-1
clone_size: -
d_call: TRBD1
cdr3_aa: CASSLQGARIEAFF
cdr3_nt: TGTGCCAGCAGCTTACAGGGGGCGCGAATTGAAGCTTTCTTT

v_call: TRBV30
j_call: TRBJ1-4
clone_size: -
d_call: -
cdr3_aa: CAWSLGSLATNEKLFF
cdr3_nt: TGTGCCTGGAGTTTGGGCAGCCTTGCAACTAATGAAAAACTGTTTTTT

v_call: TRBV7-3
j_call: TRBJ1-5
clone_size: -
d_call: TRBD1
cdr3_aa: CASSLTGGDQPQHF
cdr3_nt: TGTGCCAGCAGCTTAACAGGGGGCGATCAGCCCCAGCATTTT

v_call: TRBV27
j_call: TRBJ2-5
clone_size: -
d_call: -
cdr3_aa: CASSKYRERETQYF
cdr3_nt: TGTGCCAGCAGTAAATACAGGGAAAGGGAGACCCAGTACTTC

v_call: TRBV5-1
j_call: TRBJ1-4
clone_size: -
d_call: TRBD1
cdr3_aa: CASSLGGTGVSELFF
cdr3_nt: TGCGCCAGCAGCTTGGGCGGGACAGGGGTTTCGGAACTGTTTTTT

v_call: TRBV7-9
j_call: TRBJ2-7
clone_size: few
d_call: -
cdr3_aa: CASSLGTGSSYEQYF
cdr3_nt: TGTGCCAGCAGCTTAGGTACAGGGAGTTCCTACGAGCAGTACTTC